The rows below give T cell receptor beta chains drawn from one sample of a study of persistence of HIV-infected CD4 T cells. What these receptors recognize is not known. This table comes from immunoSEQ multiplex PCR, and its TCRdb copy is limited to in-frame clones, with some not included. The data contain 25,000 to 30,000 clones, approximately 80% of them singletons. This material consisted of CD4+ T cells sorted from PBMCs after approximately 19-hour stimulation, taken from a patient who received antiretroviral therapy. These receptors all come from an adult woman with HIV who was CMV-seropositive. Each CDR3 is given with its conserved first and last residue. D genes are given only for firm matches. Clone size is stated in some rows and not others, as once, few, many or a class when expanded.

j_call | v_call | d_call | clone_size | cdr3_aa | cdr3_nt
TRBJ1-1 | TRBV7-2 | - | few | CASSFWTASEAFF | TGTGCCAGCAGCTTTTGGACAGCAAGTGAAGCTTTCTTT
TRBJ2-3 | TRBV7-8 | - | - | CASSPSGTNSHTQYF | TGTGCCAGCAGCCCCTCCGGGACCAATAGTCATACGCAGTATTTT
TRBJ1-4 | TRBV19 | - | few | CASSSRGQNEKLFF | TGTGCCAGTAGTTCACGAGGACAGAATGAAAAACTGTTTTTT
TRBJ1-4 | TRBV7-6 | TRBD1 | - | CASSPQGQEKLFF | TGTGCCAGCAGCCCTCAGGGACAGGAAAAACTGTTTTTT
TRBJ1-1 | TRBV2 | - | few | CASSDLLGMNTEAFF | TGTGCCAGCAGTGATCTCCTCGGGATGAACACTGAAGCTTTCTTT
TRBJ1-1 | TRBV6-5 | TRBD1 | - | CASSLSGGMRTEAFF | TGTGCCAGCAGTTTATCAGGGGGCATGAGGACTGAAGCTTTCTTT
TRBJ2-1 | TRBV18 | - | - | CASSPPIQYTVQFF | TGTGCCAGCTCACCACCGATACAATACACAGTACAGTTCTTC
TRBJ2-2 | TRBV6-5 | - | - | CASTTGSMGTGELFF | TGTGCCAGCACCACCGGGAGTATGGGCACCGGGGAGCTGTTTTTT
TRBJ2-7 | TRBV5-1 | - | - | CASSLNRDTRLYEQYF | TGCGCCAGCAGCTTGAATCGGGACACCCGTTTATACGAGCAGTACTTC
TRBJ2-2 | TRBV19 | - | - | CASSIWTGELFF | TGTGCCAGTAGTATATGGACCGGGGAGCTGTTTTTT
TRBJ2-2 | TRBV29-1 | - | - | CSVEPGAGLGTGELFF | TGCAGCGTTGAACCGGGCGCGGGGCTAGGGACCGGGGAGCTGTTTTTT
TRBJ2-2 | TRBV5-1 | - | few | CASSLGFTGELFF | TGCGCCAGCAGCTTGGGATTTACCGGGGAGCTGTTTTTT
TRBJ1-2 | TRBV25-1 | - | - | CASSAVLGMGYTF | TGTGCCAGCAGTGCTGTCCTGGGAATGGGCTACACCTTC
TRBJ1-5 | TRBV2 | - | few | CASSEVGYSNQPQHF | TGTGCCAGCAGTGAAGTGGGATATAGCAATCAGCCCCAGCATTTT
TRBJ1-3 | TRBV13 | - | - | CASSFGDTIYF | TGTGCCAGCAGCTTCGGGGACACCATATATTTT
TRBJ2-2 | TRBV10-2 | TRBD2 | once | CASSVTSGTGGLFF | TGCGCCAGCAGTGTGACTAGCGGGACAGGTGGGCTGTTTTTT
TRBJ1-6 | TRBV5-8 | - | - | CASSLSVYSPLHF | TGTGCCAGCAGCTTGTCCGTATATTCACCCCTCCACTTT
TRBJ1-3 | TRBV9 | - | - | CASSVDSRNTIYF | TGTGCCAGCAGCGTGGACAGCCGAAACACCATATATTTT
TRBJ2-7 | TRBV9 | TRBD2 | - | CASSFLAESYEQYF | TGTGCCAGCAGCTTCCTAGCGGAGTCCTACGAGCAGTACTTC
TRBJ1-3 | TRBV29-1 | - | few | CSVESRDLNTIYF | TGCAGCGTTGAAAGCAGAGATTTGAACACCATATATTTT
TRBJ1-5 | TRBV18 | - | - | CASSPQGGLQPQHF | TGTGCCAGCTCACCACAGGGGGGCCTCCAGCCCCAGCATTTT
TRBJ1-6 | TRBV18 | - | - | CASSRTDSPLHF | TGTGCCAGCTCTAGGACGGATTCACCCCTCCACTTT
TRBJ2-7 | TRBV6-5 | - | once | CASSYYGQTYEQYF | TGTGCCAGCAGTTACTACGGACAGACCTACGAGCAGTACTTC
TRBJ1-2 | TRBV5-1 | - | - | CASSLAPRAYGYTF | TGCGCCAGCAGCTTGGCACCGCGGGCCTATGGCTACACCTTC
TRBJ1-6 | TRBV6-6 | - | - | CASSSQNSPLHF | TGTGCCAGCAGTTCTCAAAATTCACCCCTCCACTTT
TRBJ2-6 | TRBV5-8 | - | - | CASSYPLSGANVLTF | TGTGCCAGCAGCTACCCACTCTCTGGGGCCAACGTCCTGACTTTC
TRBJ1-1 | TRBV29-1 | - | - | CSVAEAGEAFF | TGCAGCGTTGCCGAGGCAGGGGAAGCTTTCTTT
TRBJ2-7 | TRBV29-1 | - | - | CSVGNGYEQYF | TGCAGCGTGGGGAACGGCTACGAGCAGTACTTC
TRBJ1-3 | TRBV9 | - | few | CASSGGLLSGNTIYF | TGTGCCAGCAGCGGTGGATTACTCTCTGGAAACACCATATATTTT
TRBJ1-4 | TRBV4-2 | TRBD1 | - | CASSPHGQEGHEKLFF | TGTGCCAGCAGCCCCCATGGACAGGAGGGACATGAAAAACTGTTTTTT
TRBJ2-7 | TRBV5-4 | - | - | CASSLGTGGTYEQYF | TGTGCCAGCAGCTTGGGAACGGGTGGGACCTACGAGCAGTACTTC
TRBJ1-2 | TRBV7-9 | - | - | CASSPGGGNYGYTF | TGTGCCAGCAGCCCCGGTGGGGGGAACTATGGCTACACCTTC
TRBJ1-1 | TRBV6-4 | - | - | CASSRGLGTEAFF | TGTGCCAGCAGTAGGGGGTTAGGGACTGAAGCTTTCTTT
TRBJ2-5 | TRBV6-5 | - | - | CASSLGYQTGETQYF | TGTGCCAGCAGTTTAGGCTATCAGACGGGGGAGACCCAGTACTTC
TRBJ1-1 | TRBV9 | - | - | CASSVATDSPAFF | TGTGCCAGCAGCGTAGCGACGGACAGTCCAGCTTTCTTT
TRBJ2-1 | TRBV5-1 | - | - | CASRRGTNNEQFF | TGCGCCAGCAGAAGGGGTACCAACAATGAGCAGTTCTTC
TRBJ1-5 | TRBV6-1 | - | - | CASSEAGVSGQPQHF | TGTGCCAGCAGTGAAGCAGGGGTGTCGGGTCAGCCCCAGCATTTT
TRBJ1-3 | TRBV19 | - | - | CASSATGTSGNTIYF | TGTGCCAGTAGTGCTACCGGGACATCTGGAAACACCATATATTTT
TRBJ1-3 | TRBV5-1 | - | - | CASSPDLPGNTIYF | TGCGCCAGCAGCCCCGACCTGCCTGGAAACACCATATATTTT
TRBJ2-1 | TRBV5-1 | TRBD2 | - | CASSAVFPGLAGGSSYNEQFF | TGCGCCAGCAGCGCCGTGTTTCCGGGACTAGCGGGGGGGAGCTCCTACAATGAGCAGTTCTTC
TRBJ1-1 | TRBV29-1 | TRBD1 | few | CSVDRGPGTEAFF | TGCAGCGTTGACAGGGGGCCTGGCACTGAAGCTTTCTTT
TRBJ2-7 | TRBV6-6 | TRBD1 | few | CASSYRLDRAEDEQYF | TGTGCCAGCAGTTACCGCCTGGACAGGGCAGAAGACGAGCAGTACTTC
TRBJ1-5 | TRBV29-1 | - | - | CSVGFGTDHQPQHF | TGCAGCGTTGGATTCGGGACTGATCATCAGCCCCAGCATTTT
TRBJ1-1 | TRBV5-1 | TRBD1 | - | CASSLGTGENTEAFF | TGCGCCAGCAGCTTGGGGACAGGGGAAAACACTGAAGCTTTCTTT
TRBJ2-3 | TRBV21-1 | - | - | CASSRNTQGESTDTQYF | TGTGCCAGCAGCAGGAACACACAGGGAGAGTCCACAGATACGCAGTATTTT
TRBJ1-2 | TRBV6-5 | - | - | CASSRTGGGGYTF | TGTGCCAGCAGTCGGACGGGCGGTGGAGGCTACACCTTC
TRBJ2-3 | TRBV21-1 | - | - | CASSKGRKIDTQYF | TGTGCCAGCAGCAAGGGGCGTAAAATAGATACGCAGTATTTT
TRBJ1-1 | TRBV3-1/TRBV3-2 | - | - | CASSRGAEAFF | TGTGCCAGCAGCCGCGGGGCCGAAGCTTTCTTT
TRBJ2-3 | TRBV27 | - | - | CASSLRSGGASNTQYF | TGTGCCAGCAGTTTACGGAGTGGGGGGGCCTCAAATACGCAGTATTTT
TRBJ2-3 | TRBV6-5 | TRBD1 | once | CASIQGDTQYF | TGTGCCAGCATACAGGGGGATACGCAGTATTTT
TRBJ1-2 | TRBV5-1 | - | - | CASSLSGRGAYYGYTF | TGCGCCAGCAGCTTGAGTGGGAGGGGCGCGTACTATGGCTACACCTTC
TRBJ2-1 | TRBV7-6 | TRBD2 | few | CASSLVVGTTYNEQFF | TGTGCCAGCAGCTTAGTCGTCGGGACTACTTACAATGAGCAGTTCTTC
TRBJ1-1 | TRBV12-3/TRBV12-4 | - | - | CASSLDRTKAFF | TGTGCCAGCAGTTTAGACAGGACTAAAGCTTTCTTT
TRBJ1-4 | TRBV6-8 | - | medium-sized | CARDSPWGNEKLFF | TGTGCCAGGGACAGTCCATGGGGAAATGAAAAACTGTTTTTT